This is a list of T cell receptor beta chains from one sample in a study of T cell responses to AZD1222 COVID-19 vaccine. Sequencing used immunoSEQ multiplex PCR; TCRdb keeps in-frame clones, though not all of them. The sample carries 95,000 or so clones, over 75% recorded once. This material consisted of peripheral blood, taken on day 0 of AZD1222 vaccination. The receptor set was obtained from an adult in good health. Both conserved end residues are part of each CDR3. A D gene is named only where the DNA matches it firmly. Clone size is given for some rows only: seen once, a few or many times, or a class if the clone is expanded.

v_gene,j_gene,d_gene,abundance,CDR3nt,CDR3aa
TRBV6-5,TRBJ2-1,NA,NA,TGTGCCAGCACCCCGGGCTACGACAATGAGCAGTTCTTC,CASTPGYDNEQFF
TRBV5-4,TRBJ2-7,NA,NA,TGTGCCAGCAGCTTGGACAGCGGTTCTCCCTACGAGCAGTACTTC,CASSLDSGSPYEQYF
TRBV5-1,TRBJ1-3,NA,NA,TGCGCCAGCAGCTTGGACAGGGCTGGAAACACCATATATTTT,CASSLDRAGNTIYF
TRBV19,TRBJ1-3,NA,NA,TGTGCCAGTAGCCAAACCGGGACAGGAAACACCATATATTTT,CASSQTGTGNTIYF
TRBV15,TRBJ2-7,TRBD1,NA,TGTGCCACCAGCGATGGGACAGCGTCTGCCGACGAGCAGTACTTC,CATSDGTASADEQYF
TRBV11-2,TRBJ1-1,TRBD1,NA,TGTGCCAGCAGCCATTTCCTCCAGGGGGCGGGTGAAGCTTTCTTT,CASSHFLQGAGEAFF
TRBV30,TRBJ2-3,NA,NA,TGTGCCTGGAGTCAGGACTATAATACGCAGTATTTT,CAWSQDYNTQYF
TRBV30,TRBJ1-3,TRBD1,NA,TGTGCCTGGGGACAGGGTTACACCATATATTTT,CAWGQGYTIYF
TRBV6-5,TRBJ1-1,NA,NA,TGTGCCAGCAGCCGACTGCAGGGAACTGAAGCTTTCTTT,CASSRLQGTEAFF
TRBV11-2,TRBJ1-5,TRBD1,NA,TGTGCCAGCAGCCCTACAGGGGGCATAGATCAGCCCCAGCATTTT,CASSPTGGIDQPQHF
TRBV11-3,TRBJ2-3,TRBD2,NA,TGTGCCAGCAGCCCCAGGGTCGGCGGGGGGGGCACAGATACGCAGTATTTT,CASSPRVGGGGTDTQYF
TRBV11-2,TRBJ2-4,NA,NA,TGTGCCAGCAGCTTAGAAGGGGAGGAGGGGAACTGGCGAGCCAAAAACATTCAGTACTTC,CASSLEGEEGNWRAKNIQYF
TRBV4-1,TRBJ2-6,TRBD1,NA,TGCGCCAGCAGCCAAAGACAGGGTTACTCTGGGGCCAACGTCCTGACTTTC,CASSQRQGYSGANVLTF
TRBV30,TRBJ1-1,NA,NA,TGTGCCGGAGGGGTCTTTAATGCTGAAGCTTTCTTT,CAGGVFNAEAFF
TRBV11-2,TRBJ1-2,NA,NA,TGTGCCAGCAGCCCAGGCCTTAACTATGGCTACACCTTC,CASSPGLNYGYTF
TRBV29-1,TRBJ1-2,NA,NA,TGCAGCGTTGAAGGCGCAATGGGGGGCTACACCTTC,CSVEGAMGGYTF
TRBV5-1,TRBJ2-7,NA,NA,TGCGCCAGCAGCTTGGATGGGGTGAGCTCCTACGAGCAGTACTTC,CASSLDGVSSYEQYF
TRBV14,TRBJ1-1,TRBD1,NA,TGTGCCAGCAGCCTCGCATCCGGGACAGGGGCCACTGAAGCTTTCTTT,CASSLASGTGATEAFF
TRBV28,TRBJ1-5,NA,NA,TGTGCCAGCAGTCCCAGGCTCTTACTTATAGCAAATCAGCCCCAGCATTTT,CASSPRLLLIANQPQHF
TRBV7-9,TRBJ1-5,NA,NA,TGTGCCAGCAGCTTAGTAGATCTGCCCCAGCATTTT,CASSLVDLPQHF
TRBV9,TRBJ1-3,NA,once,TGTGCCAGCAGCACCCACTCCGACACGGGGAGCACCATATATTTT,CASSTHSDTGSTIYF
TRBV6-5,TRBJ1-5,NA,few,TGTGCCAGCCGTAATACCGGGCATAGCAATCAGCCCCAGCATTTT,CASRNTGHSNQPQHF
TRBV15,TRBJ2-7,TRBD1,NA,TGTGCCACCAGCAGGGGGACAGGGGAAGCCTACGAGCAGTACTTC,CATSRGTGEAYEQYF
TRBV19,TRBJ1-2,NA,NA,TGTGCCAGTAGTCAGGACGGCGGATATGGCTACACCTTC,CASSQDGGYGYTF
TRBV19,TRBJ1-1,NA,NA,TGTGCCAGTAAGAGAACAACGCAGGACACTGAAGCTTTCTTT,CASKRTTQDTEAFF
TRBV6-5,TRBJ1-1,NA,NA,TGTGCCAGCGCCAGGAAAGGGAACGAAGCTTTCTTT,CASARKGNEAFF